The 27 T cell receptor beta chains given below trace back to one sample, sequenced in a study of T cells in Graves' hyperthyroidism and ophthalmopathy. Template material for amplifying TCR beta CDR3 regions consisted of RNA transcripts. The primer set for the first-round RT-PCR of the TCR CDR3 was HTBI. MiXCR was run by TCRdb on the multiplex PCR reads, yielding one entry per CDR3 protein. The repertoire consists of roughly 300,000 distinct CDR3 sequences, with 11% to 15% occurring once and the leading ten covering about 22%. Sequencing used blood. These receptors originate from a woman in her 30s with Graves' hyperthyroidism.

The chain couples TRBV7-6 to TRBJ2-7; TRBD1 aligns across 8 bases. Trimming at V came to 1 base and at J to 6 bases, leaving 11 bases not matched to a gene. Germline loops: CDR1 SGHVS, CDR2 FNYEAQ. The CDR3 has 16 amino acids. Here the CDR3 reads CASSLETGTGATEQYF. In DNA, the CDR3 is TGTGCCAGCAGCTTAGAAACCGGGACAGGAGCAACCGAGCAGTACTTC.

The V gene is TRBV24-1, the J gene TRBJ2-5; 7 positions agree with TRBD1. The V and J ends lost 1 base and 1 base, in that order; junction bases with no gene match: 8. This CDR3 is built from 17 residues. CDR1 KGHDR and CDR2 SFDVKD come from the germline V gene. For the CDR3, the DNA is TGTGCCACCAGTGATTTTGCGTTTGGACAGGCCCAAGAGACCCAGTACTTC. Protein sequence: CATSDFAFGQAQETQYF.

V is TRBV7-2 and J is TRBJ2-7, with 10 bases lining up with TRBD2. J was trimmed by 3 bases and V by 5 bases; bases with no gene match: 16. The CDR3 consists of 18 residues. CDR1 is SGHTA, CDR2 FQGNSA, per germline. The CDR3 sequence: CASSRGTIAGGINYEQYF. The CDR3, as DNA: TGTGCCAGCAGCCGGGGCACCATAGCGGGAGGAATAAACTACGAGCAGTACTTC.

Comments on this clonotype: Sequence at one end of the junction differs from germline and may be a read error. The V gene is TRBV13, the J gene TRBJ2-7; D gene ambiguous. The CDR3 is 17 residues long. Germline CDR1 and CDR2: PRHDT and FYEKMQ (reference sequence). The CDR3 is CASSQDFGQVDSYEQYF. The DNA of the CDR3 is TGCGCCAGCAGCCAAGATTTTGGGCAAGTAGACTCCTACGAGCAGTACTTC.

This clonotype came up many times. The chain recombines TRBV28 with TRBJ2-2, with 11 bases identical to TRBD2. With V trimmed by 6 bases and J by 7 bases, 7 bases remained unmatched. CDR3 length: 15 residues. The V gene's germline CDR1 is MDHEN and CDR2 SYDVKM. CDR3 in amino acids: CASRTTSGRVGELFF. DNA for the CDR3: TGTGCCAGCAGGACCACTAGCGGGAGAGTCGGGGAGCTGTTTTTT. Using reference TRBV28 and TRBJ2-2 for the parts outside the CDR3, the full variable domain is DVKVTQSSRYLVKRTGEKVFLECVQDMDHENMFWYRQDPGLGLRLIYFSYDVKMKEKGDIPEGYSVSREKKERFSLILESASTNQTSMYLCASRTTSGRVGELFFGEGSRLTVL.

This clonotype was found a few times. The chain links TRBV20-1 to TRBJ2-3, with 9 bases matching TRBD2. The V gene's germline CDR1 is DFQATT and CDR2 SNEGSKA (reference sequence). The ends lost 6 bases at V and 3 bases at J; junction bases unmatched: 7. This CDR3 is built from 14 residues. The CDR3 nucleotides are TGCAGTGCCGGCGGGGGGGGGGCTACAGATACGCAGTATTTT. It is translated as CSAGGGGATDTQYF.

The chain uses TRBV11-2 and TRBJ2-1; D remains ambiguous. The CDR3 length is 13 residues. Germline CDR1 SGHAT, CDR2 FQNNGV. The V end was cut by 5 bases, the J end by 6 bases, with 11 bases between. The CDR3 protein is CASSPPAVNEQFF. In nucleotides, the CDR3 is TGTGCCAGCAGCCCCCCGGCGGTCAATGAGCAGTTCTTC.

This clonotype has a handful of counts. This clone may be a read error of a much larger clone one base away. This chain uses TRBV27 with TRBJ2-1, with D perhaps being TRBD1 or TRBD2 (5 bases each). CDR1 MNHEY and CDR2 SMNVEV come from the germline V gene (reference sequence). This CDR3 has 13 amino acids. This CDR3 reads CASSEGYYDEQFF. CDR3 bases: TGTGCCAGCAGTGAGGGGTACTACGATGAGCAGTTCTTC.

This clonotype was picked up many times. The rearrangement uses TRBV11-2 and TRBJ1-2; D is perhaps TRBD1 (6 bases). The CDR3 runs to 14 residues. V was cut by 3 bases and J by 4 bases, with 12 bases left in between. Germline CDR1 SGHAT, CDR2 FQNNGV. CDR3 in amino acids: CASSFGGVGYGYTF. The CDR3 bases are TGTGCCAGCAGCTTTGGGGGCGTGGGCTATGGCTACACCTTC.

There are a few counts of this clonotype. The chain uses TRBV20-1 and TRBJ1-5; unclear D gene. Per the germline V gene, CDR1 is DFQATT and CDR2 is SNEGSKA (reference sequence). Between the trimmed V and J ends, which lost 3 bases and 2 bases, there was a span of 8 bases. This CDR3 contains 13 residues. The CDR3 DNA sequence: TGCAGTGCTAGTCCGGTTGGCAATCAGCCCCAGCATTTT. It specifies CSASPVGNQPQHF.

This clonotype appeared many times. The V call is TRBV11-2, the J call TRBJ2-4, with unresolved D. The CDR3 spans 12 residues. V lost 4 bases and J 7 bases, leaving 8 bases between the germline ends. The germline gives CDR1 SGHAT, CDR2 FQNNGV. The CDR3: CASSSSSNIQYF. CDR3 nucleotide sequence: TGTGCCAGCAGCTCAAGTTCGAACATTCAGTACTTC.

This clonotype was detected many times. The chain links TRBV11-2 to TRBJ1-2; TRBD1 matches at 9 bases. Germline CDR1 and CDR2: SGHAT and FQNNGV. This CDR3 is built from 16 residues. Losses at the gene ends were 4 bases for V and 6 bases for J; bases not matched to a gene: 12. In DNA, the CDR3 is TGTGCCAGCAGCTCAAACCGGGACAGGGAAAAGGATGGCTACACCTTC. This encodes CASSSNRDREKDGYTF. The full variable domain, its missing parts supplied by reference TRBV11-2 and TRBJ1-2, is EAGVAQSPRYKIIEKRQSVAFWCNPISGHATLYWYQQILGQGPKLLIQFQNNGVVDDSQLPKDRFSAERLKGVDSTLKIQPAKLEDSAVYLCASSSNRDREKDGYTFGSGTRLTVV.

This clonotype came up a few times. The J gene is TRBJ2-2, the V gene TRBV19, with D perhaps matching TRBD1 (5 bases). V shed 5 bases and J shed 4 bases, with 8 bases lying between them. The CDR3 covers 13 residues. Germline V gene sequence: CDR1 LNHDA, CDR2 SQIVND (reference sequence). The CDR3: CASSYRFTGELFF. CDR3 in DNA: TGTGCCAGTAGTTACAGGTTCACCGGGGAGCTGTTTTTT.

This clonotype was seen repeatedly, ten times or more. J is TRBJ2-3 and V is TRBV11-2, with D possibly TRBD1 on 6 matching bases. Germline assignment: CDR1 SGHAT and CDR2 FQNNGV. The CDR3 runs 14 residues. The V and J ends lost 3 bases and 4 bases respectively, with 11 bases between them. As DNA, the CDR3 is TGTGCCAGCAGCTTGCTTGCAGGGGCAGATACGCAGTATTTT. Protein: CASSLLAGADTQYF.

This clonotype was recorded at least ten times. V gene TRBV28 combines with J gene TRBJ2-3, with a tentative D call TRBD2 (6 bases). V was pared by 7 bases and J by 0 bases, with 20 bases between. In germline, CDR1 is MDHEN, CDR2 SYDVKM. This CDR3 is 17 amino acids long. This chain's CDR3 is CASTKRRGSPSTDTQYF. In DNA, the CDR3 is TGTGCCAGCACAAAGAGGAGGGGTTCCCCTAGCACAGATACGCAGTATTTT.

V gene TRBV4-3 combines with J gene TRBJ2-7; D is possibly TRBD1 (5 bases). The CDR3 loop spans 15 amino acids. Per germline, CDR1 LGHNA and CDR2 YSLEER. Deletions cut 1 base from V and 1 base from J, with 11 bases between. The CDR3 coding sequence is TGCGCCAGCAGCCAAGGGCCACAGGTTTCCTACGAGCAGTACTTC. It encodes CASSQGPQVSYEQYF.

This clonotype appeared a few times. V gene TRBV30 combines with J gene TRBJ2-6; unclear D gene. Germline V CDR1 and CDR2: GTSNPN, SVGIG (reference sequence). With 1 base removed from V and 2 bases from J, the gap between germline ends came to 6 bases. CDR3 length: 14 amino acids. The chain's CDR3 is CAWSGPAGANVLTF. The CDR3 DNA reads TGTGCCTGGAGTGGCCCCGCTGGGGCCAACGTCCTGACTTTC.

This clonotype has a count of ten or more. V gene TRBV6-5 combines with J gene TRBJ2-7; a possible D gene is TRBD2 (5 bases). Germline-derived CDR1 and CDR2 are MNHEY and SVGAGI. With 2 bases removed from V and 2 bases from J, the gap between germline ends came to 13 bases. The CDR3 has 15 amino acids. The CDR3 is CASSYARPGTYEQYF. DNA for the CDR3: TGTGCCAGCAGTTACGCGAGGCCGGGGACCTACGAGCAGTACTTC.

This clonotype was seen ten or more times. The chain has TRBV11-2 and TRBJ2-1; D remains unclear. The CDR3 spans 14 residues. Deletions cut 0 bases from V and 6 bases from J, with 9 bases between. Germline CDR1 is SGHAT and CDR2 is FQNNGV. DNA for the CDR3: TGTGCCAGCAGCTTAGAGCCCTGGGGCAATGAGCAGTTCTTC. This gives the protein CASSLEPWGNEQFF.

This clonotype was seen many times. The chain couples TRBV20-1 to TRBJ2-7; D is perhaps TRBD2 (5 bases). This CDR3 region has 14 residues. Trimming took 0 bases from V and 4 from J, leaving 13 bases between them. Germline V gene sequence: CDR1 DFQATT, CDR2 SNEGSKA (reference sequence). For the CDR3, the DNA is TGCAGTGCTAGAGATCAAAGCGGCATATACGAGCAGTACTTC. Translation gives CSARDQSGIYEQYF.

The rearrangement uses TRBV24-1 and TRBJ1-2; perhaps TRBD1 as D (5 bases). V was shortened by 4 bases and J by 8 bases, with 19 bases between the two germline ends. This CDR3 region has 15 residues. The germline gives CDR1 KGHDR, CDR2 SFDVKD. This CDR3 is CATSDPTGAPVGYTF. The CDR3 DNA is TGTGCCACCAGTGACCCAACCGGGGCGCCTGTCGGCTACACCTTC.

V usage is TRBV18 and J usage is TRBJ2-2; the D is unclear. The CDR3 runs 12 residues. Germline lookup yields CDR1 KGHSH and CDR2 LQKENI. V lost 5 bases and J lost 5, with 6 bases in between. The CDR3 coding sequence is TGTGCCAGCTCAATCAGGACCGGGGAGCTGTTTTTT. It yields the protein CASSIRTGELFF.

This chain joins TRBV27 and TRBJ2-7, with D unclear. This CDR3 has 13 amino acids. The V end was cut by 0 bases, the J end by 4 bases, with 7 bases between. CDR1 is MNHEY and CDR2 is SMNVEV in the germline V gene (reference sequence). CDR3 DNA: TGTGCCAGCAGTTTATCGAAAGAGTACGAGCAGTACTTC. Protein product: CASSLSKEYEQYF.

This clonotype came up once. This may be a read error, as it is one base from a much larger clone. V and J are TRBV20-1 and TRBJ2-7; TRBD2 matches 11 bases. This CDR3 comprises 15 residues. The germline gives CDR1 DFQATT, CDR2 SNEGSKA (reference sequence). V trimming: 8 bases; J trimming: 5 bases; junction bases outside the gene matches: 14. In nucleotides, the CDR3 is TGCAGTTCGAGCGGACTAGCGGGTGGGAGGCACGAGCAGTACTTC. It translates to CSSSGLAGGRHEQYF.

This clonotype was counted at least ten times. The rearrangement uses TRBV6-5 and TRBJ2-2; tentative D call: TRBD2 (8 bases). The CDR3 loop spans 18 amino acids. Germline V gene data show CDR1 as MNHEY and CDR2 as SVGAGI. With 2 bases removed from V and 5 bases from J, the gap between germline ends came to 21 bases. CDR3 bases: TGTGCCAGCAGTTACGGGACTAGACAGGGTGAAAAAACCGGGGAGCTGTTTTTT. Residues: CASSYGTRQGEKTGELFF.

The rearrangement uses TRBV10-3 and TRBJ2-3; 7 bases line up with TRBD1. With V trimmed by 2 bases and J by 3 bases, 11 bases remained unmatched. CDR1 is ENHRY, CDR2 SYGVKD, per germline. The CDR3 spans 17 residues. The CDR3 region is CAISEGGTGRGTDTQYF. CDR3 coding DNA: TGTGCCATCAGTGAGGGAGGAACGGGCAGGGGGACAGATACGCAGTATTTT.

This clonotype was counted ten times or more. V gene TRBV18 combines with J gene TRBJ2-1; D unclear. V was clipped by 1 base and J by 6 bases, with 10 bases between them. There are 14 residues in the CDR3. Germline CDR1 is KGHSH and CDR2 is LQKENI. CDR3 sequence reads: CASSPQYLINEQFF. As DNA, the CDR3 is TGTGCCAGCTCACCACAGTACCTCATCAATGAGCAGTTCTTC. The variable domain in full, completed from reference TRBV18 and TRBJ2-1, reads NAGVMQNPRHLVRRRGQEARLRCSPMKGHSHVYWYRQLPEEGLKFMVYLQKENIIDESGMPKERFSAEFPKEGPSILRIQQVVRGDSAAYFCASSPQYLINEQFFGPGTRLTVL.